This entry lists 4 T cell receptor beta chains sequenced from one sample in a study of cytomegalovirus exposure and HLA in healthy donors (dated by TCRdb to about 2017). Library construction relied on the immunoSEQ multiplex PCR assay. For the multiplex PCR, a mixture combining 60 forward primers for TCR Vbeta segments and 13 reverse primers for TCR Jbeta segments was used. Drawn from immuneACCESS, this table holds only the in-frame rearrangements with V and J called that TCRdb kept. Clones are partly lost; checked studies trace under half to an unresolved V gene and leave the rest unexplained. The sample table lists 130,000 or so clones, roughly three fifths of them with a count of one. Roughly 2.5% of the sample goes to the ten largest clones. Sequenced input: PBMCs. The receptors originated from a woman aged 40 to 50 in good health and CMV-seronegative.

This clone was observed a few times. The chain couples TRBV13 to TRBJ1-6, with D perhaps TRBD1 (5 bases). This CDR3 is built from 15 residues. The V and J ends lost 0 bases and 5 bases respectively, with 8 bases between them. The germline gives CDR1 PRHDT, CDR2 FYEKMQ (reference sequence). CDR3 amino acids: CASSLGGGDNSPLHF. The DNA of the CDR3 is TGTGCCAGCAGCTTAGGCGGGGGGGATAATTCACCCCTCCACTTT.

The table lists this clone with a count of one. CDR3 bases: TGTGCCAGCAGTCACGGACAGGGGGCGAACACCGGGGAGCTGTTTTTT. It is translated as CASSHGQGANTGELFF. The chain links TRBV27 to TRBJ2-2, with 10 nucleotides matching TRBD1. CDR3 length equals 16 residues. Per the germline V gene, CDR1 is MNHEY and CDR2 is SMNVEV (reference sequence). The V and J ends lost 5 bases and 0 bases, in that order; junction bases with no gene match: 3.

This clone appeared once. This chain links TRBV7-2 with TRBJ2-6, with D maybe TRBD1 (6 bases). In germline, CDR1 is SGHTA, CDR2 FQGNSA. Trimming shortened V by 7 bases and J by 13 bases, and 17 bases separated the two germline ends. This CDR3 has 13 amino acids. CDR3 DNA sequence: TGTGCCAGCAACACCCCAGGGGTCCGGGTCCTGACTTTC. Amino acid sequence: CASNTPGVRVLTF.

The chain has TRBV19 and TRBJ1-3; no clear D gene. The V end was cut by 5 bases, the J end by 5 bases, with 10 bases between. In germline, CDR1 is LNHDA, CDR2 SQIVND (reference sequence). CDR3 length: 13 residues. The CDR3 DNA follows: TGTGCCAGTAGTTTGGCGGAACGAAACACCATATATTTT. Translated: CASSLAERNTIYF.